Described below is a single T cell receptor (beta chain) sequence and its context. It has no known antigen specificity. Base qualities are not at hand, and no much larger clone is one base apart. TCRbeta CDR3 regions were amplified from genomic DNA using the immunoSEQ Assay, a bias-controlled multiplex PCR. The authors' analysis ran thus. Nucleated cell counts per sample were estimated from amplification of reference gene primers within the assay. To quantify the absolute abundance of each unique TCRbeta CDR3 rearrangement, sequence reads were collapsed and filtered. Productive Simpson clonality was computed per sample as the square root of Simpson's diversity index over productive rearrangements. The table was pulled from immuneACCESS by TCRdb, which kept in-frame rearrangements only. Such tables lose some clones; where checked, under half of the loss comes from unresolved V genes, and the rest has no known cause. V and J calls and clone size are copied from that table; D and trimming were computed from the DNA. This sample has 150,000 to 250,000 clones in its table, and roughly 77% of those were observed once. The top ten clonotypes cover nearly 6% of the sample.

The source of the sample is a study of blood T cell repertoires in COVID-19 (dated by TCRdb to the early 2020s). Looking at the study overall: Samples from collaborators originated in the United States, Italy and Spain and spanned both the acute and convalescent phases of COVID-19. The material from the prospective study consisted of cDNA or gDNA derived from T cells, B-cell-depleted T cells, or PBMCs. The dataset comprised deeply sampled blood TCRbeta repertoires from subjects exposed to, actively infected with, or recovered from COVID-19. The repertoires were released in a freely available public database intended as a resource for research on the immune response to SARS-CoV-2. The samples were drawn from two sources: the first 160 participants of the ongoing ImmuneRACE study, and 1,200 or so subjects contributed by 6 global collaborators. The sample metadata nearly always contained a de-identified subject ID, COVID-19 status, age in years and sex. Where HLA class I and class II types were available, the types were taken from metadata supplied by the sample provider, not from assay-based typing.

Beyond this particular receptor, the publication reports: Clinical and demographic metadata were provided uncurated, with the amount varying by source and participant.

As encoded in the germline V gene, CDR1 is SGDLS while CDR2 is YYNGEE. Relative to germline, V is missing 2 bases and J is missing 6 bases, with 4 bases of the junction outside any gene match. From cysteine to phenylalanine, the CDR3 is 13 amino acids long. Of the read, only the CDR3 DNA is kept; its 39 bases are in frame from base 1. In Seattle, one collaborating source enrolled patients while the infection was active and tracked those patients longitudinally over the course of disease. Whole blood was collected in K2EDTA tubes by collaborating institutions according to the institutions' own protocols. For TCRbeta analysis, collaborators shipped samples in one of three forms: frozen whole blood, isolated PBMCs, or DNA extracted from either of those sample types.

The rearranged chain carries TRBV9 and TRBJ1-1, and TRBD1 aligns with 7 junction nucleotides. The source of this sequence is a woman in her 40s with COVID-19, enrolled during active disease. Source material: peripheral blood. The CDR3 protein is CASSVTGKSEAFF. At the DNA level, the sequence is TGTGCCAGCAGCGTGACAGGGAAGTCTGAAGCTTTCTTT.